Described below is a single T cell receptor beta chain sequence and its context. As yet, its antigen is unknown. The data belong to a study of blood T cells in healthy people across ages. This CDR3 has 16 amino acids. Per the germline V gene, CDR1 is SGHNT and CDR2 is YYREEE (reference sequence). J lost 7 bases, V lost 4 bases, and 8 bases had no gene match. Study results and caveats: Estimates of total diversity, which came from one million sequenced T cells, were considered to be underestimates. TCR beta diversity was tightly associated with the proportion of naive T cells.

It was with a sample-barcoded 5' primer and a J-beta primer mix that a second PCR of about 7 to 12 cycles was run. TCRdb reprocessed the 5' RACE reads with MiXCR, giving one entry per CDR3 protein. The sample lists hundreds of thousands of distinct CDR3 sequences; 58% were seen once. The sequenced sample was blood. The receptor comes from a man aged 25 to 40 in good health. This sequence joins TRBV5-4 and TRBJ2-1; 13 nucleotides agree with TRBD2. CDR3 nucleotides: TGTGCCAGCAGCCTGATAGGACTAGCGGGAGCAAATGAGCAGTTCTTC. This translates into CASSLIGLAGANEQFF.